The entry that follows covers one T cell receptor beta chain sequence. Its antigen remains unidentified. Between the trimmed V and J ends, which lost 4 bases and 2 bases, there was a span of 13 bases. CDR1 and CDR2 from the germline V gene are SGHRS and YFSETQ. The CDR3 runs to 15 residues. The sample comes from a study of tumor-infiltrating lymphocytes in localized non-small cell lung cancer. Findings and caveats of the study: Tumor T-cell fraction from TCR sequencing was not associated with recurrence-free survival (p = 0.61). Different pieces of the same tissue were used for each assay.

Using immunoSEQ multiplex PCR, the repertoire was profiled, and TCRdb retains in-frame clones only, with some absent. The sample shows approximately 11,000 clones, approximately 64% of them seen only once. The clonotype comes from a human donor with non-small cell lung cancer. The chain combines TRBV5-1 with TRBJ1-3, with D perhaps TRBD1 (6 bases). Sequencing was carried out using lung tumor tissue. CDR3 sequence (DNA): TGCGCCAGCAGCGCCCAGGGGCTTGCTGGAAACACCATATATTTT. Encoded protein: CASSAQGLAGNTIYF.